The 12 T cell receptor beta chains below were found in one sample sequenced in a study of cytomegalovirus exposure and HLA in healthy donors. 13 Jbeta primers and 60 Vbeta primers were used for the PCR. Profiled with immunoSEQ multiplex PCR; TCRdb holds only in-frame clones, not every one. The sample has nearly 200,000 clones; over 70% are singletons. Material for sequencing was PBMCs. These receptors were obtained from a man aged 30 to 45 in good health and CMV-seronegative.

The chain recombines TRBV5-4 with TRBJ2-2; perhaps TRBD2 as D (6 bases). Trimming took off 6 bases at V and 4 bases at J, with 22 bases between the two ends. The V gene's germline CDR1 is SGHNT and CDR2 YYREEE (reference sequence). The CDR3 loop spans 17 amino acids. The CDR3 DNA reads TGTGCCAGCACCCCCTCTTATTACGGGAGCGGCACCGGGGAGCTGTTTTTT. Translated: CASTPSYYGSGTGELFF. Together with reference TRBV5-4 and TRBJ2-2, the CDR3 gives the full variable domain: ETGVTQSPTHLIKTRGQQVTLRCSSQSGHNTVSWYQQALGQGPQFIFQYYREEENGRGNFPPRFSGLQFPNYSSELNVNALELDDSALYLCASTPSYYGSGTGELFFGEGSRLTVL.

The DNA for the CDR3 is TGTGCCAGCAGTGCCGCGGGCAGCGGGGGAAAGATTGGCTACACCTTC. This translates into CASSAAGSGGKIGYTF. J is TRBJ1-2 and V is TRBV9; D might be TRBD1 (5 bases). Germline CDR1 SGDLS, CDR2 YYNGEE. Deletions cut 5 bases from V and 7 bases from J, with 24 bases between. The CDR3 has 16 residues.

The chain carries TRBV7-8 and TRBJ2-1; tentatively, D is TRBD1 (7 bases). Germline V gene data show CDR1 as SGHVS and CDR2 as FQNEAQ. Trimming pared 5 bases from V and 1 base from J, leaving 12 bases between. The length of the CDR3 is 15 residues. CDR3 nucleotide sequence: TGTGCCAGCAGCCGACAGGGAGGTTCCTACAATGAGCAGTTCTTC. As protein: CASSRQGGSYNEQFF.

This clone was detected a few times. This chain uses TRBV19 with TRBJ2-1; 9 nucleotides align to TRBD2. Germline CDR1 and CDR2: LNHDA and SQIVND (reference sequence). The J segment lost 3 bases and the V segment lost 8 bases, leaving 8 bases of the junction unmatched. This CDR3 spans 15 amino acids. The CDR3 here is CASSNSGGLYNEQFF. CDR3 bases: TGTGCCAGTTCCAATAGCGGGGGCCTCTACAATGAGCAGTTCTTC. The complete variable domain, with remaining parts taken from reference TRBV19 and TRBJ2-1, reads DGGITQSPKYLFRKEGQNVTLSCEQNLNHDAMYWYRQDPGQGLRLIYYSQIVNDFQKGDIAEGYSVSREKKESFPLTVTSAQKNPTAFYLCASSNSGGLYNEQFFGPGTRLTVL.

V usage is TRBV7-2 and J usage is TRBJ2-6; 9 bases line up with TRBD2. The CDR3 loop spans 18 amino acids. V trimming: 5 bases; J trimming: 2 bases; junction bases outside the gene matches: 10. Germline loops: CDR1 SGHTA, CDR2 FQGNSA. The CDR3 reads CASSQAGGPSPGANVLTF. CDR3 coding DNA: TGTGCCAGCAGCCAGGCGGGGGGGCCTTCCCCTGGGGCCAACGTCCTGACTTTC.

The genes are TRBV6-1 and TRBJ2-7; 9 bases are a match to TRBD2. CDR1 and CDR2 (germline): MNHNS, SASEGT. The ends lost 6 bases at V and 6 bases at J; junction bases unmatched: 3. This CDR3 has 12 amino acids. CDR3 bases: TGTGCCAGCAGAGTAGCGGGAGTCGAGCAGTACTTC. As protein: CASRVAGVEQYF.

The chain combines TRBV6-6 with TRBJ2-1, with 9 bases aligning to TRBD2. Trimming removed 5 bases from V and 1 base from J; junction bases left unmatched: 6. The CDR3 is 16 residues long. CDR1 and CDR2 (germline): MNHNY, SVGAGI (reference sequence). DNA for the CDR3: TGTGCCAGCAGTCCGATAGCGGGAGTATCCTACAATGAGCAGTTCTTC. It specifies CASSPIAGVSYNEQFF.

The chain employs TRBV19 and TRBJ1-5, with TRBD1 matching 12 bases. The V segment lost 5 bases and the J segment 6 bases; nucleotides outside the gene matches: 5. Per germline, CDR1 LNHDA and CDR2 SQIVND (reference sequence). The CDR3 totals 15 residues. The CDR3 sequence: CASSRDRGLGQPQHF. CDR3 sequence (DNA): TGTGCCAGTAGTCGGGACAGGGGGCTTGGTCAGCCCCAGCATTTT.

As concerns this clone: One junction end does not reproduce the germline sequence, and a read error may be involved. This CDR3 is CASSQGTGDLQEAQYF. The CDR3 nucleotides read TGCGCCAGCAGCCAAGGGACGGGGGACCTCCAAGAGGCCCAGTACTTC. The J gene is TRBJ2-5, the V gene TRBV4-3; a possible D gene is TRBD2 (6 bases). From germline, CDR1 is LGHNA and CDR2 YSLEER. The CDR3 runs 16 residues.

A word on this clone: Other DNA sequences of this sample code for an identical CDR3. V and J are TRBV2 and TRBJ2-7; D call uncertain. The CDR3 has 12 amino acids. Germline V gene lookup returns CDR1 SNHLY and CDR2 FYNNEI. V was trimmed by 4 bases and J by 6 bases, leaving 10 bases between them. The CDR3 loop reads CASSVGPAEQYF. CDR3 DNA: TGTGCCAGCAGTGTTGGGCCGGCCGAGCAGTACTTC. Drawing the rest from reference TRBV2 and TRBJ2-7, the complete variable domain is EPEVTQTPSHQVTQMGQEVILRCVPISNHLYFYWYRQILGQKVEFLVSFYNNEISEKSEIFDDQFSVERPDGSNFTLKIRSTKLEDSAMYFCASSVGPAEQYFGPGTRLTVT.

This chain uses TRBV4-1 with TRBJ2-1; 8 nucleotides match TRBD1. This CDR3 spans 15 amino acids. Germline-derived CDR1 and CDR2 are MGHRA and YSYEKL. V was clipped by 1 base and J by 15 bases; unmatched bases: 14. CDR3 in amino acids: CASSQVSRDRSGWFF. The CDR3 DNA reads TGCGCCAGCAGCCAAGTCTCCCGGGACAGGTCGGGTTGGTTCTTC.

This rearrangement joins TRBV11-2 to TRBJ1-4; a weak D match, TRBD1 (6 bases). The CDR3 totals 16 residues. The V and J ends lost 5 bases and 2 bases respectively, with 15 bases between them. Germline lookup yields CDR1 SGHAT and CDR2 FQNNGV. CDR3 nucleotide sequence: TGTGCCAGCAGCGGCGACAGGATGTGGACTAATGAAAAACTGTTTTTT. Amino acids: CASSGDRMWTNEKLFF.